The TCR beta chain described here comes from a study of regulatory T cells in long-lasting Graves disease. Construction of TCR beta libraries relied on iRepertoire HTBI primers and on Arm-PCR targeting CDR3 regions. TCRdb reprocessed the multiplex PCR reads via MiXCR and lists one record per CDR3 protein. The data contain about 350,000 distinct CDR3 sequences, 15% to 20% of them singletons. The CDR3 has 16 residues. From germline, CDR1 is MNHEY and CDR2 SMNVEV (reference sequence). Trimming removed 0 bases from V and 4 bases from J; junction bases left unmatched: 8. Described time point: newly diagnosed GD, antithyroid drugs for less than 3 months. Isolated PBMC RNA provided the starting material for the TCR library. These data also formed part of another study, on T cells in Graves' hyperthyroidism and ophthalmopathy.

This clonotype originated in a woman younger than 30 with Graves disease. The chain is built from TRBV27 and TRBJ1-2, with TRBD1 matching over 7 bases. The sequencing used peripheral blood mononuclear cells (PBMCs), collected at new diagnosis, from a patient treated with antithyroid drugs. The CDR3 loop reads CASSLSPTGNIYGYTF. CDR3 bases: TGTGCCAGCAGTTTATCCCCGACAGGGAACATCTATGGCTACACCTTC.